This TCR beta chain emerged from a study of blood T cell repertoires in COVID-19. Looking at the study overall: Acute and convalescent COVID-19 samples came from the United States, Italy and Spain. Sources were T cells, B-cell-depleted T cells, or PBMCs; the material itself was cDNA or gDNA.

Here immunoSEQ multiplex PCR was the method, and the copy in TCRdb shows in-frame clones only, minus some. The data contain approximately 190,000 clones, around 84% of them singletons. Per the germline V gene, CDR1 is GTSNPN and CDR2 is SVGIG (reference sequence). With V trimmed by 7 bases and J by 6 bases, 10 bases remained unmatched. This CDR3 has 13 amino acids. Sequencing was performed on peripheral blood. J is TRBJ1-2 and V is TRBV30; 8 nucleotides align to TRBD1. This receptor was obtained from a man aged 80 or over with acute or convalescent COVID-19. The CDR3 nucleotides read TGTGCCTTCGACAGGGGCGGATTTAATGGCTACACCTTC. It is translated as CAFDRGGFNGYTF. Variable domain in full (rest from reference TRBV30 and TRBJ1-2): SQTIHQWPATLVQPVGSPLSLECTVEGTSNPNLYWYRQAAGRGLQLLFYSVGIGQISSEVPQNLSASRPQDRQFILSSKKLLLSDSGFYLCAFDRGGFNGYTFGSGTRLTVV.